A single sample is the source of the 21 T cell receptor beta chains below, sequenced in a study of CD8 T cells in Susac syndrome (dated by TCRdb to the late 2010s). Library preparation employed the immunoSEQ multiplex PCR assay. RNA was extracted using the RNeasy kit, and roughly 0.5 to 1 microgram was reverse transcribed with random hexamers. Using fastp trimming at Q25 and MiXCR clonotype assembly, TCRdb reanalyzed the public sequencing data and kept in-frame beta chains. Rows are unified per CDR3 protein, each entry keeping the most common DNA and genes. Counted in this sample were about 120,000 distinct CDR3 sequences; roughly 94% of them appeared once. Of the sample, 0.095% to 0.1% is held by the ten largest clones. Sequencing was carried out using CD4+ T cells from PBMCs. These receptors were taken from a human donor in good health.

This chain links TRBV3-1 with TRBJ2-7, with 9 bases matching TRBD2. The CDR3 is made up of 14 amino acids. Germline assignment: CDR1 LGHDT and CDR2 YNNKEL (reference sequence). V lost 5 bases, J lost 1 base, and 3 bases stayed unmatched. For the CDR3, the DNA is TGTGCCAGCAGCTCGCGGGAGGGGTCCTACGAGCAGTACTTC. Translated: CASSSREGSYEQYF.

The chain links TRBV19 to TRBJ2-1; TRBD2 aligns across 10 bases. V lost 4 bases to trimming and J lost 9 bases; unmatched junction nucleotides: 18. This CDR3 has 18 amino acids. The germline CDR1 and CDR2 sequences are LNHDA and SQIVND (reference sequence). The CDR3 loop is CASSKSPKREGRVGEQFF. In DNA form, the CDR3 reads TGTGCCAGTAGTAAATCCCCCAAGCGGGAGGGCCGAGTTGGTGAGCAGTTCTTC.

CDR3 sequence reads: CSAPETVNYGYTF. DNA for the CDR3: TGCAGTGCTCCGGAGACAGTTAACTATGGCTACACCTTC. V is TRBV20-1 and J is TRBJ1-2; a weak D match, TRBD1 (5 bases). The ends were cut back, 5 bases at V and 1 base at J, with 11 bases in the middle. The CDR3 extends over 13 amino acids. Per the germline V gene, CDR1 is DFQATT and CDR2 is SNEGSKA (reference sequence).

V and J are TRBV3-1 and TRBJ2-1; no definite D call. CDR1 and CDR2 (germline): LGHDT, YNNKEL (reference sequence). Trimming removed 0 bases at V and 8 bases at J, with 2 bases between. CDR3 length: 11 residues. CDR3 residues: CASSQEDEQFF. In DNA, the CDR3 is TGTGCCAGCAGCCAAGAGGATGAGCAGTTCTTC.

The rearrangement joins TRBV18 to TRBJ2-1, with D hard to call. Germline V gene sequence: CDR1 KGHSH, CDR2 LQKENI. The CDR3 consists of 13 residues. Trimming took off 3 bases at V and 4 bases at J, with 7 bases between the two ends. The CDR3 here is CASSPGGYNEQFF. DNA of the CDR3: TGTGCCAGCTCACCTGGCGGTTACAATGAGCAGTTCTTC.

The rearrangement links TRBV5-1 to TRBJ1-4; 7 bases match TRBD1. In germline, CDR1 is SGHRS, CDR2 YFSETQ. This CDR3 contains 15 residues. With 0 bases clipped from V and 6 bases from J, the junction kept 5 bases outside the gene matches. The CDR3 bases are TGCGCCAGCAGCTTGGTGGAGGGGGCGGATGAAAAACTGTTTTTT. Translating gives CASSLVEGADEKLFF.

The rearrangement links TRBV6-2 or TRBV6-3 to TRBJ2-5; D is undetermined. The germline V and J ends were trimmed by 2 bases and 5 bases, with 12 bases remaining between them. Germline V gene lookup returns CDR1 MNHEY and CDR2 SVGEGT. The CDR3 extends over 14 amino acids. Written as DNA, the CDR3 is TGTGCCAGCAGTTACGGACCCTTCGGGGAGACCCAGTACTTC. It yields the protein CASSYGPFGETQYF.

This clonotype has a single count. The genes are TRBV5-1 and TRBJ2-7; TRBD2 matches 12 bases. After removal of 3 bases from V and 4 bases from J, the junction contained 5 bases not matched to a gene. Germline CDR1 SGHRS, CDR2 YFSETQ. This CDR3 has 15 residues. For the CDR3, the DNA is TGCGCCAGCAGCTCCTCTAGCGGGAGGGCTTACGAGCAGTACTTC. Translated, it gives CASSSSSGRAYEQYF. Complete variable domain (other parts from reference TRBV5-1 and TRBJ2-7): KAGVTQTPRYLIKTRGQQVTLSCSPISGHRSVSWYQQTPGQGLQFLFEYFSETQRNKGNFPGRFSGRQFSNSRSEMNVSTLELGDSALYLCASSSSSGRAYEQYFGPGTRLTVT.

This chain connects TRBV5-1 to TRBJ2-3; 8 bases match TRBD2. Germline-derived CDR1 and CDR2 are SGHRS and YFSETQ. Unmatched junction bases numbered 8, after V lost 1 base and J lost 1 base. The CDR3 length is 17 residues. CDR3 protein: CASSLRPAGVGTDTQYF. In DNA, the CDR3 is TGCGCCAGCAGCTTGAGGCCAGCGGGAGTGGGCACAGATACGCAGTATTTT.

This rearrangement joins TRBV7-2 to TRBJ1-1; 8 bases match TRBD1. V shed 2 bases, J shed 1 base, and the junction held 0 bases outside the gene matches. This CDR3 is 14 amino acids long. The V gene's germline CDR1 is SGHTA and CDR2 FQGNSA. CDR3 amino acids: CASSLQGANTEAFF. CDR3 DNA: TGTGCCAGCAGCTTACAGGGGGCGAACACTGAAGCTTTCTTT.

The J gene is TRBJ1-3, the V gene TRBV6-1, with D unclear. V lost 11 bases and J 3 bases, leaving 11 bases between the germline ends. Germline V gives CDR1 MNHNS, CDR2 SASEGT. The CDR3 extends over 12 amino acids. In DNA form, the CDR3 reads TGTGCCTGCCTATCGGATGGAAACACCATATATTTT. The encoded protein is CACLSDGNTIYF.

The chain carries TRBV5-6 and TRBJ2-3, with 8 bases aligning to TRBD2. Germline trimming cut 3 bases from V and 2 bases from J; bases unmatched to any gene: 8. This CDR3 has 16 residues. Germline V gives CDR1 SGHDT, CDR2 YYEEEE. The CDR3 loop is CASSYGPGGYTDTQYF. The CDR3 nucleotides read TGTGCCAGCAGCTACGGACCGGGAGGGTACACAGATACGCAGTATTTT.

This chain joins TRBV6-5 and TRBJ1-5; D gene ambiguous. The CDR3 is made up of 14 amino acids. Deletions cut 5 bases from V and 2 bases from J, with 10 bases between. CDR1 and CDR2 (germline): MNHEY, SVGAGI. The CDR3 coding sequence is TGTGCCAGCAGTACCACAATGGGCAATCAGCCCCAGCATTTT. As protein: CASSTTMGNQPQHF.

V gene TRBV18 combines with J gene TRBJ2-7; 7 bases map to TRBD2. The length of the CDR3 is 16 residues. Germline V gives CDR1 KGHSH, CDR2 LQKENI. V dropped 4 bases and J dropped 0; count of bases not matched to a gene: 9. CDR3 nucleotide sequence: TGTGCCAGCTCACTCCGATCGGGAGGCACCTCCTACGAGCAGTACTTC. It codes for CASSLRSGGTSYEQYF.

This clonotype was seen only a few times. This chain connects TRBV24-1 to TRBJ2-7, with 8 bases lining up with TRBD2. This CDR3 is built from 14 residues. V lost 7 bases and J lost 4; bases outside the gene matches: 8. Per the germline V gene, CDR1 is KGHDR and CDR2 is SFDVKD. In DNA, the CDR3 is TGTGCCACCAGGGACAACGGGAGGGGATACGAGCAGTACTTC. Encoded protein: CATRDNGRGYEQYF.

With regard to this clonotype: Its ends do not fully match the called genes, so a read error is possible. The chain carries TRBV3-1 and TRBJ2-7, with no clear D. The CDR3 extends over 13 amino acids. CDR1 and CDR2 from the germline V gene are LGHDT and YNNKEL (reference sequence). CDR3 bases: TGTGCCAGCAGCCAAGCGGTTGGTAGCAGGACCTTATTC. Protein: CASSQAVGSRTLF.

The CDR3 bases are TGTGCCAGCAGTTCACCGCAACAGGGAGGCCACGAGCAGTACTTC. Residues: CASSSPQQGGHEQYF. This rearrangement joins TRBV28 to TRBJ2-7; either TRBD1 or TRBD2 may fit D (6 bases each). Germline assignment: CDR1 MDHEN and CDR2 SYDVKM. Trimming pared 4 bases from V and 5 bases from J, leaving 18 bases between. There are 15 residues in the CDR3.

The gene calls are TRBV7-3 and TRBJ2-2; TRBD2 aligns across 10 bases. CDR3 size: 17 residues. Trimming removed 0 bases from V and 8 bases from J; junction bases left unmatched: 9. The germline CDR1 and CDR2 sequences are SGHTA and FQGTGA. CDR3 in amino acids: CASSLTASGRGGGELFF. CDR3 nucleotide sequence: TGTGCCAGCAGCTTAACGGCTAGCGGGAGAGGAGGTGGGGAGCTGTTTTTT.

V is TRBV29-1 and J is TRBJ1-1; TRBD1 is a possible D gene (5 bases). CDR1 is SQVTM and CDR2 is ANQGSEA in the germline V gene. The CDR3 runs 12 residues. V shed 7 bases and J shed 0 bases, with 9 bases lying between them. The CDR3 reads CSGRQMNTEAFF. DNA of the CDR3: TGCAGCGGGCGACAGATGAACACTGAAGCTTTCTTT.

This clonotype was recorded once. The gene calls are TRBV7-8 and TRBJ2-7; TRBD2 is a possible D gene (6 bases). CDR1 and CDR2 (germline): SGHVS, FQNEAQ. V dropped 7 bases and J dropped 5 bases, with 21 bases sitting between them. This CDR3 region has 15 residues. In nucleotides, the CDR3 is TGTGCCAGCACTGCGAAAAGGGAGGTCGGCAACGAGCAGTACTTC. This codes for CASTAKREVGNEQYF.

This clonotype appeared a single time. V usage is TRBV7-9 and J usage is TRBJ2-2; D tentatively reads TRBD1 or TRBD2 (6 bases each). The length of the CDR3 is 16 residues. Between the trimmed V and J ends, which lost 2 bases and 3 bases, there was a span of 13 bases. Germline CDR1 and CDR2: SEHNR and FQNEAQ (reference sequence). DNA of the CDR3: TGTGCCAGCAGCTTAAAGACAGGAGGGGACACCGGGGAGCTGTTTTTT. Its translation: CASSLKTGGDTGELFF.